This entry describes one T cell receptor beta chain. The source of the sample is a study of blood T cell repertoires in COVID-19. Measured with immunoSEQ multiplex PCR; TCRdb has only the in-frame clones, and not every one. The data show 20,000 to 25,000 clones, roughly nine tenths seen once. Germline V gene lookup returns CDR1 SGHAT and CDR2 FQNNGV. The length of the CDR3 is 14 residues. J gave up 1 base and V 7 bases, and 6 bases lay outside the gene matches. The receptor was isolated from a man aged 65 to 85 with acute or convalescent COVID-19. The specimen was peripheral blood. The chain links TRBV11-2 to TRBJ1-2; TRBD1 agrees at 7 bases. CDR3 DNA: TGTGCCAGCACCAACACAGGGGTTAACTATGGCTACACCTTC. This gives the protein CASTNTGVNYGYTF. The full variable domain, completed using reference TRBV11-2 and TRBJ1-2, is EAGVAQSPRYKIIEKRQSVAFWCNPISGHATLYWYQQILGQGPKLLIQFQNNGVVDDSQLPKDRFSAERLKGVDSTLKIQPAKLEDSAVYLCASTNTGVNYGYTFGSGTRLTVV.